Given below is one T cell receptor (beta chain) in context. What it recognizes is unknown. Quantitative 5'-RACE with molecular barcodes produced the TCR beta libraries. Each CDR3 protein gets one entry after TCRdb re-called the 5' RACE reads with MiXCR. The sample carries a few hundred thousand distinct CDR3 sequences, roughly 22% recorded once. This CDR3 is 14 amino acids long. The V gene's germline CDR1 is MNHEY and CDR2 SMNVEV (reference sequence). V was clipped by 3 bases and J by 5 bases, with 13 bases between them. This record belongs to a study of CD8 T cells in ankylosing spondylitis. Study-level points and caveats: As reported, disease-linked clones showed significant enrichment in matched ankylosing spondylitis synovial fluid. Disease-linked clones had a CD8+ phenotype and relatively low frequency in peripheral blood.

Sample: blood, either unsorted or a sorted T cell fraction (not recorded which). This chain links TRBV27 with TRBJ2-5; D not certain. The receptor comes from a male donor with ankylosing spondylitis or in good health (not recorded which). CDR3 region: CASSFGSMVETQYF. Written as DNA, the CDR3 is TGTGCCAGCAGTTTTGGTTCTATGGTCGAGACCCAGTACTTC.